The rows below give T cell receptor beta chains drawn from one sample of a study of PD-1 blockade in mismatch repair-deficient tumors. Clones were read by immunoSEQ multiplex PCR, and TCRdb kept only the in-frame ones, dropping some. The sample has about 79,000 clones, approximately 81% seen once; the top ten hold 5% to 6.5%. The sample consisted of peripheral blood, taken 44 weeks after starting pembrolizumab. The receptors derive from an adult with mismatch repair-deficient cancer. Both conserved end residues are part of each CDR3. A D gene is named only where the DNA matches it firmly. Some rows have no size entry. The others give once, few or many, or a class for an expanded clone.

- | TRBJ1-1 | - | TRBV5-8 | TGTGCCAGCAGCGATGGTAGGCTCGCCACTGAAGCTTTCTTT | CASSDGRLATEAFF
- | TRBJ1-1 | few | TRBV27 | TGTGCCAGCAGTTTAGGGGGGGACTTCACTGAAGCTTTCTTT | CASSLGGDFTEAFF
TRBD2 | TRBJ2-3 | - | TRBV9 | TGTGCCAGCAGCGGATGGCTAGCGGGCATGAATACGCAGTATTTT | CASSGWLAGMNTQYF
- | TRBJ1-2 | once | TRBV14 | TGTGCCAGCAGCCCCTTATTGGGTCCTAACTATGGCTACACCTTC | CASSPLLGPNYGYTF
- | TRBJ2-7 | once | TRBV27 | TGTGCCAGCAGTTTGGGGCAGCACTACGAGCAGTACTTC | CASSLGQHYEQYF
- | TRBJ2-7 | - | TRBV14 | TGTGCCAGCAGCCGCAATATACGTCTCGAGCAGTACTTC | CASSRNIRLEQYF
- | TRBJ2-7 | - | TRBV10-3 | TGTGCCATCAGTGAGTTGGGCCCTCCGGGCGAGCAGTACTTC | CAISELGPPGEQYF
TRBD1 | TRBJ2-7 | once | TRBV4-2 | TGTGCCAGCAGCCAAGGGGACAGGGGCGCTCGCTACGAGCAGTACTTC | CASSQGDRGARYEQYF
- | TRBJ1-5 | once | TRBV28 | TGTGCCAGCAGTTTGGGCTTAAACCAGCATTTT | CASSLGLNQHF
TRBD1 | TRBJ1-3 | - | TRBV5-1 | TGCGCCAGCAGCTCGACAGGGAGAGGAAACACCATATATTTT | CASSSTGRGNTIYF
TRBD1 | TRBJ1-4 | - | TRBV19 | TGTGCCAGTAGGTCCCAGGGACAGGGTAATGAAAAACTGTTTTTT | CASRSQGQGNEKLFF
- | TRBJ2-6 | - | TRBV13 | TGTGCCAGCAGCCCAGTGTTGGGACCCGGGGCCAACGTCCTGACTTTC | CASSPVLGPGANVLTF
- | TRBJ2-1 | - | TRBV9 | TGTGCCAGCAGCGCCGACTTAATGGGGGTGGGGAATGAGCAGTTCTTC | CASSADLMGVGNEQFF
TRBD1 | TRBJ2-3 | - | TRBV5-4 | TGTGCCAGCAGCCTCGGACGACAGGGCCCCGATACGCAGTATTTT | CASSLGRQGPDTQYF
TRBD1 | TRBJ2-5 | - | TRBV5-6 | TGTGCCAGCAGCTTTGCAGGGGGCGAGACCCAGTACTTC | CASSFAGGETQYF
TRBD2 | TRBJ2-3 | few | TRBV11-1 | TGTGCCAGCAGCTTAGCGGGACTAGAAGGTACAGATACGCAGTATTTT | CASSLAGLEGTDTQYF
TRBD2 | TRBJ2-1 | - | TRBV15 | TGTGCCACCAACAGAGAAGGCGGGAGAAGCGATGAGCAGTTCTTC | CATNREGGRSDEQFF
- | TRBJ2-2 | - | TRBV11-3 | TGTGCCAGCAGCTTTGACCAGGGGAGTGCCGGGGAGCTGTTTTTT | CASSFDQGSAGELFF
TRBD1 | TRBJ2-2 | - | TRBV19 | TGTGCCAGTAGCCAACGGACAGGGACGGGCACCGGGGAGCTGTTTTTT | CASSQRTGTGTGELFF
- | TRBJ2-6 | - | TRBV14 | TGTGCCAGCAGCCCCTTCCGGGACCGACGGGGTGGGGCCAACGTCCTGACTTTC | CASSPFRDRRGGANVLTF
- | TRBJ2-2 | - | TRBV7-9 | TGTGCCAGCAGCAGAGAAGGGGGTTGGGACACCGGGGAGCTGTTTTTT | CASSREGGWDTGELFF
TRBD1 | TRBJ2-7 | - | TRBV7-2 | TGTGCCAGCAGCTTAGAGGGTCGGGGACAGTACGAGCAGTACTTC | CASSLEGRGQYEQYF
- | TRBJ1-3 | - | TRBV2 | TGTGCCAGCAGTTACCCCCGGGGGCTATCTGGAAACACCATATATTTT | CASSYPRGLSGNTIYF
- | TRBJ2-1 | - | TRBV30 | TGTGCCTGGAGCCGGAGTAATGAGCAGTTCTTC | CAWSRSNEQFF
- | TRBJ2-6 | once | TRBV5-6 | TGTGCCAGCAGCTACTATGCTATTGTCTCTGGGGCCAACGTCCTGACTTTC | CASSYYAIVSGANVLTF
- | TRBJ2-5 | - | TRBV9 | TGTGCCAGCAGCGTAGAGGACAGCGTCCGTGAGACCCAGTACTTC | CASSVEDSVRETQYF
- | TRBJ2-7 | - | TRBV9 | TGTGCCAGCAGCGTAGAGGCCCAAAGCGAGCAGTACTTC | CASSVEAQSEQYF
- | TRBJ1-5 | many | TRBV11-2 | TGTGCCAGCAGCTTGTCAGATAGCAATCAGCCCCAGCATTTT | CASSLSDSNQPQHF
TRBD1 | TRBJ1-2 | once | TRBV5-6 | TGTGCCAGCAGCTACTTAAGCAGGGGGAATTTTGGTGGCTACACCTTC | CASSYLSRGNFGGYTF
- | TRBJ2-1 | - | TRBV10-1 | TGCGCCAGCAGCGTTGGACTTGACAATGAGCAGTTCTTC | CASSVGLDNEQFF
- | TRBJ2-1 | - | TRBV6-5 | TGTGCCAGCAAGAAGAGGGCCGCCGTAGATGAGCAGTTCTTC | CASKKRAAVDEQFF
- | TRBJ1-3 | - | TRBV7-2 | TGTGCCAGCAGCTCTCCCGGAAGCAGCTCTGGAAACACCATATATTTT | CASSSPGSSSGNTIYF
- | TRBJ2-5 | - | TRBV5-6 | TGTGCCAGCAGCTCAGGAGCGGCTCAAGAGACCCAGTACTTC | CASSSGAAQETQYF
- | TRBJ2-7 | - | TRBV15 | TGTGCCACCAGCAGAGGGGAGGACTTCTCCTACGAGCAGTACTTC | CATSRGEDFSYEQYF
TRBD1 | TRBJ1-1 | - | TRBV19 | TGTGCCTCGAAGGGGACAGGAAAAGTAGGGGTGGTGAACACTGAAGCTTTCTTT | CASKGTGKVGVVNTEAFF
TRBD1 | TRBJ2-7 | - | TRBV7-2 | TGTGCCAGCAGCTCGACAGGGGAGCAGTACTTC | CASSSTGEQYF
- | TRBJ2-5 | - | TRBV6-6 | TGTGCCAGCAAGGTGGGGCAGGGAGGTAGCGAGACCCAGTACTTC | CASKVGQGGSETQYF
- | TRBJ2-2 | - | TRBV11-2 | TGTGCCAGCAGCTTAGATATTAACACCGGGGAGCTGTTTTTT | CASSLDINTGELFF
TRBD1 | TRBJ1-3 | - | TRBV18 | TGTGCCAGCTCAATACAGGGGAACACCATATATTTT | CASSIQGNTIYF
TRBD2 | TRBJ2-7 | once | TRBV5-1 | TGCGCCAGCAGCCCAAGCGGGAACTCCTACGAGCAGTACTTC | CASSPSGNSYEQYF
- | TRBJ2-3 | - | TRBV7-2 | TGTGCCAGCAGCTTAGTTTCAGGGACGGGGGATACGCAGTATTTT | CASSLVSGTGDTQYF
TRBD1 | TRBJ2-4 | - | TRBV7-9 | TGTGCCAGCAGCAAGGACAGGGGAAACATTCAGTACTTC | CASSKDRGNIQYF
TRBD1 | TRBJ2-2 | - | TRBV7-8 | TGTGCCATCAAACCCGGGACAGGGTTCGCCGGGGAGCTGTTTTTT | CAIKPGTGFAGELFF
- | TRBJ2-5 | - | TRBV2 | TGTGCCAGCACCGGGCGGAAACTCCAAGAGACCCAGTACTTC | CASTGRKLQETQYF
TRBD2 | TRBJ2-2 | - | TRBV11-2 | TGTGCCAGCAGCTTAGAAGCGGGGCTAAGGGAGCTGTTTTTT | CASSLEAGLRELFF
- | TRBJ2-1 | - | TRBV25-1 | TGTGCCAGCAGCCTCGGGTCTAGCGTATACAATGAGCAGTTCTTC | CASSLGSSVYNEQFF
- | TRBJ2-2 | - | TRBV5-4 | TGTGCCAGCAGGCCCGGGCCCTCGAACACCGGGGAGCTGTTTTTT | CASRPGPSNTGELFF
- | TRBJ1-3 | - | TRBV25-1 | TGTGCCAGCAGTGAACTATCAGGGACGTCTGGAAACACCATATATTTT | CASSELSGTSGNTIYF
TRBD2 | TRBJ2-3 | once | TRBV5-4 | TGTGCCAGCAGCCCCGGCCAGCGGGAGTCAGATACGCAGTATTTT | CASSPGQRESDTQYF
- | TRBJ2-1 | - | TRBV9 | TGTGCCAGCAGCGTCATAGCGGGGACAGACACTGAGCAGTTCTTC | CASSVIAGTDTEQFF
TRBD1 | TRBJ1-4 | - | TRBV19 | TGTGCCAGTAGGCACCGGGACAGGGTCGAAAAACTGTTTTTT | CASRHRDRVEKLFF
- | TRBJ2-2 | - | TRBV21-1 | TGTGCCAGCAGCAAAGCAGGGCAGGGGGTAGCCGGGGAGCTGTTTTTT | CASSKAGQGVAGELFF
- | TRBJ2-3 | - | TRBV7-3 | TGTGCCAGCAGCTTAATCCCGTCTGATACGCAGTATTTT | CASSLIPSDTQYF
TRBD1 | TRBJ2-1 | - | TRBV15 | TGTGCCACCAGCAGTCCGGGACAGGGGGACCATGAGCAGTTCTTC | CATSSPGQGDHEQFF